A selection of T cell receptor beta chains follows, all from one sample in a study of blood T cell repertoires in COVID-19. The assay was immunoSEQ multiplex PCR, and TCRdb's table has in-frame clones only and misses some. The sample yields 200,000 to 250,000 clones, approximately 78% seen once. Sequencing was performed on peripheral blood. These receptors all stem from an elderly woman with COVID-19, enrolled during active disease. Both conserved end residues are part of each CDR3. The D gene is left open where the match is weak. The size field is filled for only some rows; it gives once, few, many or a size class.

abundance	d_gene	v_gene	j_gene	CDR3aa	CDR3nt
NA	TRBD2	TRBV24-1	TRBJ2-6	CATSDAPGTSGRVGANVLTF	TGTGCCACCAGTGATGCCCCCGGGACTAGCGGGAGGGTCGGGGCCAACGTCCTGACTTTC
few	NA	TRBV3-1/TRBV3-2	TRBJ2-2	CASSPRFLGTGELFF	TGTGCCAGCAGCCCTAGATTCTTAGGCACCGGGGAGCTGTTTTTT
NA	NA	TRBV18	TRBJ1-1	CASSPPGASGTEAFF	TGTGCCAGCTCACCCCCGGGAGCGAGTGGCACTGAAGCTTTCTTT
NA	NA	TRBV5-3	TRBJ1-2	CARSSNPPGQHSNYGYTF	TGTGCCAGAAGCTCGAACCCACCTGGACAGCACTCTAACTATGGCTACACCTTC
NA	TRBD1	TRBV30	TRBJ1-6	CAWTTGGDSPLHF	TGTGCCTGGACGACAGGGGGCGATTCACCCCTCCACTTT
NA	TRBD1	TRBV24-1	TRBJ2-2	CATSEGGGTGELFF	TGTGCCACCAGTGAAGGGGGCGGCACCGGGGAGCTGTTTTTT
NA	NA	TRBV28	TRBJ2-2	CASSDMGLLNTGELFF	TGTGCCAGCAGTGACATGGGACTTCTGAACACCGGGGAGCTGTTTTTT
NA	TRBD1	TRBV2	TRBJ2-7	CASSDGTALSYEQYF	TGTGCCAGCAGTGACGGGACAGCACTCTCCTACGAGCAGTACTTC
NA	NA	TRBV28	TRBJ1-2	CASSPTGQNYGYTF	TGTGCCAGCAGTCCAACGGGTCAGAACTATGGCTACACCTTC
NA	TRBD1	TRBV7-8	TRBJ1-5	CASSLASTGLYQPQHF	TGTGCCAGCAGCTTAGCTTCGACAGGGTTGTATCAGCCCCAGCATTTT
NA	NA	TRBV28	TRBJ1-1	CASSLSPVNTEAFF	TGTGCCAGCAGTTTATCCCCAGTGAACACTGAAGCTTTCTTT
NA	TRBD2	TRBV29-1	TRBJ2-3	CSVAGADTQYF	TGCAGCGTCGCGGGGGCAGATACGCAGTATTTT
few	TRBD2	TRBV10-3	TRBJ2-3	CATRLALNTDTQYF	TGTGCCACAAGACTAGCGCTCAACACAGATACGCAGTATTTT
NA	TRBD2	TRBV2	TRBJ2-5	CASSEGSAGGRETQYF	TGTGCCAGCAGTGAAGGCTCCGCGGGGGGGCGAGAGACCCAGTACTTC
NA	TRBD1	TRBV5-1	TRBJ2-5	CASSPGQGQETQYF	TGCGCCAGCAGCCCCGGACAGGGCCAAGAGACCCAGTACTTC
NA	TRBD1	TRBV5-1	TRBJ1-1	CASSLEGTENTEAFF	TGCGCCAGCAGCTTGGAGGGGACAGAAAACACTGAAGCTTTCTTT
NA	NA	TRBV7-9	TRBJ2-7	CASSFAGGAYEQYF	TGTGCCAGCAGCTTCGCAGGAGGCGCCTACGAGCAGTACTTC
NA	TRBD2	TRBV11-2	TRBJ2-3	CASSFSGLEADTQYF	TGTGCCAGCAGCTTCTCGGGACTAGAGGCAGATACGCAGTATTTT
NA	TRBD1	TRBV5-8	TRBJ2-1	CASSFRDRAYNEQFF	TGTGCCAGCAGCTTCCGGGACAGGGCCTACAATGAGCAGTTCTTC
NA	TRBD1	TRBV24-1	TRBJ1-2	CATSDTGTGGVAGYTF	TGTGCCACCAGTGATACAGGGACAGGGGGCGTTGCTGGCTACACCTTC
NA	NA	TRBV11-3	TRBJ1-1	CASSLDSGDTEAFF	TGTGCCAGCAGCTTAGATTCAGGGGACACTGAAGCTTTCTTT
few	TRBD1	TRBV5-1	TRBJ1-5	CASSPGQGATGGNQPQHF	TGCGCCAGCAGTCCGGGACAGGGGGCAACGGGTGGAAATCAGCCCCAGCATTTT
once	TRBD1	TRBV7-2	TRBJ2-5	CASSRGQQETQYF	TGTGCCAGCAGCCGGGGACAGCAAGAGACCCAGTACTTC
NA	TRBD1	TRBV2	TRBJ1-1	CASMPGQGSYTEAFF	TGTGCCAGCATGCCGGGACAGGGAAGTTATACTGAAGCTTTCTTT
NA	NA	TRBV7-2	TRBJ2-1	CASSVRGPGYEQFF	TGTGCCAGCAGCGTAAGAGGGCCGGGGTATGAGCAGTTCTTC
NA	NA	TRBV18	TRBJ2-1	CASSPTVGGNEQFF	TGTGCCAGCTCACCAACTGTCGGGGGCAATGAGCAGTTCTTC
NA	NA	TRBV14	TRBJ1-2	CASSRSGSPDGYTF	TGTGCCAGCAGCCGCTCCGGGAGCCCCGATGGCTACACCTTC
NA	TRBD1	TRBV5-1	TRBJ1-1	CASSSTGASNTEAFF	TGCGCCAGCAGCTCTACAGGGGCCTCGAATACTGAAGCTTTCTTT
NA	TRBD1	TRBV5-1	TRBJ2-7	CASSLGDREQYF	TGCGCCAGCAGCTTGGGGGACAGGGAGCAGTACTTC
once	NA	TRBV27	TRBJ1-1	CASSWGGYTEAFF	TGTGCCAGCAGTTGGGGGGGCTACACTGAAGCTTTCTTT
few	NA	TRBV28	TRBJ1-2	CASTKQGRGDYGYTF	TGTGCCAGCACAAAACAAGGGAGGGGGGACTATGGCTACACCTTC
NA	TRBD2	TRBV7-9	TRBJ2-5	CASSSRGVQETQYF	TGTGCCAGCAGCTCCCGGGGGGTTCAAGAGACCCAGTACTTC
few	NA	TRBV6-6	TRBJ1-3	CASPVLPGNTIYF	TGTGCCAGTCCGGTTCTGCCCGGAAACACCATATATTTT
NA	NA	TRBV27	TRBJ1-1	CASSAKQGTEAFF	TGTGCCAGCAGTGCGAAACAGGGAACTGAAGCTTTCTTT
NA	NA	TRBV30	TRBJ1-1	CAWSVQVDTEAFF	TGTGCCTGGAGTGTACAGGTTGACACTGAAGCTTTCTTT
NA	NA	TRBV7-9	TRBJ1-1	CASSPTGWNGDTEAFF	TGTGCCAGCAGCCCGACGGGGTGGAACGGTGACACTGAAGCTTTCTTT
NA	TRBD2	TRBV6-5	TRBJ2-1	CASSYGGLSKGLQFF	TGTGCCAGCAGTTATGGGGGACTATCAAAAGGATTGCAGTTCTTC
NA	TRBD2	TRBV5-1	TRBJ2-7	CASSLDGAGRSYEQYF	TGCGCCAGCAGCTTGGATGGCGCCGGGAGGTCCTACGAGCAGTACTTC
medium-sized	TRBD1	TRBV6-1	TRBJ2-1	CASSEWGQEKYNEQFF	TGTGCCAGCAGTGAATGGGGACAGGAGAAATACAATGAGCAGTTCTTC
NA	NA	TRBV2	TRBJ1-5	CASTGGRNSNQPQHF	TGTGCCAGCACGGGGGGCCGCAATAGCAATCAGCCCCAGCATTTT
NA	TRBD2	TRBV19	TRBJ2-7	CASSREGTGPYEQYF	TGTGCCAGTAGTAGGGAGGGTACCGGGCCTTACGAGCAGTACTTC
NA	TRBD1	TRBV5-1	TRBJ1-4	CASSAPGGSNEKLFF	TGCGCCAGCAGCGCGCCAGGGGGCTCTAATGAAAAACTGTTTTTT
NA	NA	TRBV19	TRBJ2-3	CASSTLSSMDTQYF	TGTGCCAGTAGCACCCTTTCTAGTATGGATACGCAGTATTTT
once	NA	TRBV5-1	TRBJ2-1	CASSLERGYNEQFF	TGCGCCAGCAGCTTGGAACGGGGCTACAATGAGCAGTTCTTC
NA	NA	TRBV7-9	TRBJ2-3	CASSLGLTVQYF	TGTGCCAGCAGCTTAGGTCTTACGGTGCAGTATTTT
NA	NA	TRBV11-2	TRBJ2-1	CASSLGGGGAYNEQFF	TGTGCCAGCAGCTTAGGAGGTGGGGGGGCATACAATGAGCAGTTCTTC
NA	TRBD2	TRBV4-1	TRBJ2-1	CASSRLPGRTGGRAVRNEQFF	TGCGCCAGCAGCCGACTTCCCGGAAGAACCGGCGGGAGGGCCGTTCGAAATGAGCAGTTCTTC
NA	NA	TRBV10-3	TRBJ1-1	CAISEGPGLNTEAFF	TGTGCCATCAGTGAAGGGCCAGGGCTGAACACTGAAGCTTTCTTT
NA	NA	TRBV19	TRBJ1-2	CASRGTLYGYTF	TGTGCCAGTAGAGGGACACTCTATGGCTACACCTTC
NA	NA	TRBV15	TRBJ2-4	CATSLGSADLGAKNIQYF	TGTGCCACCAGTTTGGGATCAGCGGATCTGGGAGCCAAAAACATTCAGTACTTC
NA	NA	TRBV30	TRBJ1-2	CAWSEQVSNYGYTF	TGTGCCTGGAGTGAACAGGTCAGCAACTATGGCTACACCTTC
NA	NA	TRBV15	TRBJ1-5	CATSRDRGIMQPQHF	TGTGCCACCAGCAGAGATCGGGGGATAATGCAGCCCCAGCATTTT
NA	NA	TRBV3-1/TRBV3-2	TRBJ2-1	CASSPRSREQFF	TGTGCCAGCAGTCCCCGTTCCCGTGAGCAGTTCTTC
NA	NA	TRBV2	TRBJ1-1	CASSLLSGDTEAFF	TGTGCCAGCAGCCTCTTATCCGGGGACACTGAAGCTTTCTTT
NA	NA	TRBV5-4	TRBJ1-2	CASSPRGITGEGYTF	TGTGCCAGCAGCCCCCGGGGTATAACGGGTGAGGGCTACACCTTC